Included here is one T cell receptor (beta chain) sequence, with context. The sample originates from a study of blood T cell repertoires in COVID-19. Study background: Acute and convalescent COVID-19 specimens originated in the United States, Italy and Spain. Sample material is recorded as cDNA or gDNA derived from T cells, B-cell-depleted T cells, or PBMCs.

Authors' analysis steps: By means of reference gene primer amplification, nucleated cell counts were estimated. Method: immunoSEQ multiplex PCR; TCRdb's copy keeps in-frame clones and lacks some. Clonal size and the V and J genes are those of that table, whereas D and trimming came from the DNA. The data show more than 95,000 clones, over 75% seen once. The germline V and J ends were trimmed by 3 bases and 6 bases, with 26 bases remaining between them. Germline CDR1 is DFQATT and CDR2 is SNEGSKA (reference sequence). CDR3 size: 17 residues. Material: peripheral blood. The chain joins TRBV20-1 to TRBJ1-1; D gene ambiguous. The TCR was taken from a man aged 50 to 59 with acute or convalescent COVID-19. In DNA form, the CDR3 reads TGCAGTGCTAGTCGGAGGCAGAGGCGGGGAATCTGGGCTGAAGCTTTCTTT. It encodes CSASRRQRRGIWAEAFF.